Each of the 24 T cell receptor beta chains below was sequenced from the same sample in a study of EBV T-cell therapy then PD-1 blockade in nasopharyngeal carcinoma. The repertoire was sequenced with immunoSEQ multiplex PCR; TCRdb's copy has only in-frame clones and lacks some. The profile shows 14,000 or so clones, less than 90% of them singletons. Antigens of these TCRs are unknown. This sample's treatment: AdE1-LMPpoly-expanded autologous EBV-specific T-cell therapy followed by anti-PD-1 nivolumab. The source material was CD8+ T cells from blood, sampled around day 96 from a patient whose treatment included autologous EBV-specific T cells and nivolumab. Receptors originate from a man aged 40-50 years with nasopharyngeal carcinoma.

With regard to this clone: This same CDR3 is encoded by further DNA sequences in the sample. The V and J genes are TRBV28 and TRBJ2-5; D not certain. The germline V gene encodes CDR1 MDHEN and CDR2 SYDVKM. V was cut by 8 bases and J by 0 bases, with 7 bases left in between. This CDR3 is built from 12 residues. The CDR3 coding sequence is TGTGCCAGCTCATTAGACCAAGAGACCCAGTACTTC. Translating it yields CASSLDQETQYF.

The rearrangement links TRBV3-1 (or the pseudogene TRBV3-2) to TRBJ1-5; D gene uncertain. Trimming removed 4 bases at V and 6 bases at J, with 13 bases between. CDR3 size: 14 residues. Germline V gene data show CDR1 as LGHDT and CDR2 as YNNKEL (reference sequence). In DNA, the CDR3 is TGTGCCAGCAGCCGCCAATCCTGGGGTCAGCCCCAGCATTTT. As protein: CASSRQSWGQPQHF.

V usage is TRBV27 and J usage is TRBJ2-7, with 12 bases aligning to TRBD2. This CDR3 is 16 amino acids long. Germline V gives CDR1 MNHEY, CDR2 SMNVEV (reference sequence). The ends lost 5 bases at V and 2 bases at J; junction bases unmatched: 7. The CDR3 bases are TGTGCCAGCAGTCCCCTAGCGGGGGGGTATACCTACGAGCAGTACTTC. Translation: CASSPLAGGYTYEQYF.

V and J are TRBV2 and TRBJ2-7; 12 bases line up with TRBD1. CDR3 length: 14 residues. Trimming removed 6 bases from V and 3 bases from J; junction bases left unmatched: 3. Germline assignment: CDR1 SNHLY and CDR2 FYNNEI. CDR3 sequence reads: CASRGTGGIYEQYF. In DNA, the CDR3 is TGTGCCAGCAGGGGGACAGGGGGCATCTACGAGCAGTACTTC.

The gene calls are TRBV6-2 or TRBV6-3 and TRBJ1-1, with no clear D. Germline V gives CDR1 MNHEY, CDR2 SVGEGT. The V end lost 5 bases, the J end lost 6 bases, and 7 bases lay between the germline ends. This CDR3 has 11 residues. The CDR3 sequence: CASSAPPEAFF. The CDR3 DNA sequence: TGTGCCAGCAGTGCACCACCTGAAGCTTTCTTT.

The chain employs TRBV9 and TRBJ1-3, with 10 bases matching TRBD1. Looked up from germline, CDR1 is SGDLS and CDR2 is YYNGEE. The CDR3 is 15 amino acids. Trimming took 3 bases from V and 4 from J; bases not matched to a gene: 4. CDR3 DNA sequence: TGTGCCAGCAGCGAGGGACAGGGGTGGGGAAACACCATATATTTT. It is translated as CASSEGQGWGNTIYF. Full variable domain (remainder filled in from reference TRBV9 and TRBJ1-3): DSGVTQTPKHLITATGQRVTLRCSPRSGDLSVYWYQQSLDQGLQFLIQYYNGEERAKGNILERFSAQQFPDLHSELNLSSLELGDSALYFCASSEGQGWGNTIYFGEGSWLTVV.

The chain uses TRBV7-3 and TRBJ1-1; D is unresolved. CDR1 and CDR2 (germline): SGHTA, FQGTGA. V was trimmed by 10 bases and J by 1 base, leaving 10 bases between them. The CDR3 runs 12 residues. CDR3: CAKFATNTEAFF. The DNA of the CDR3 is TGTGCCAAGTTCGCGACGAACACTGAAGCTTTCTTT. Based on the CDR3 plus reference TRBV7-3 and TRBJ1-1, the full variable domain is GAGVSQTPSNKVTEKGKYVELRCDPISGHTALYWYRQSLGQGPEFLIYFQGTGAADDSGLPNDRFFAVRPEGSVSTLKIQRTERGDSAVYLCAKFATNTEAFFGQGTRLTVV.

The chain's CDR3 is CASSQGQGTYEQYF. The CDR3 DNA follows: TGTGCCAGCAGTCAGGGACAGGGGACCTACGAGCAGTACTTC. The chain has TRBV6-5 and TRBJ2-7; 10 bases line up with TRBD1. Germline V gene sequence: CDR1 MNHEY, CDR2 SVGAGI. CDR3 length equals 14 residues. The trim removed 5 bases at V and 2 bases at J, leaving 3 bases unmatched.

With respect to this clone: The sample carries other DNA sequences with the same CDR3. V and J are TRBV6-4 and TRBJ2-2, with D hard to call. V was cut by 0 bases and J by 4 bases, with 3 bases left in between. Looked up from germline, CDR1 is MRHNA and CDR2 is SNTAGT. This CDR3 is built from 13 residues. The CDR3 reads CASSDSTTGELFF. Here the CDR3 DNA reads TGTGCCAGCAGTGACTCAACCACCGGGGAGCTGTTTTTT.

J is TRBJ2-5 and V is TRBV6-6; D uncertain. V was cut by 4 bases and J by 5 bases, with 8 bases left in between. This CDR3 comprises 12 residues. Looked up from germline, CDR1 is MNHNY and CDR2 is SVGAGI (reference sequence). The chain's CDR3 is CASSSLRETQYF. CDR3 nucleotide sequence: TGTGCCAGCAGTTCTTTAAGGGAGACCCAGTACTTC.

CDR3 in DNA: TGTGCCAGCAGCTTAGGGCAGAGCTCTGGAAACACCATATATTTT. Protein: CASSLGQSSGNTIYF. This chain uses TRBV7-2 with TRBJ1-3; D gene uncertain. The CDR3 extends over 15 amino acids. V was cut by 1 base and J by 0 bases, with 7 bases left in between. The germline gives CDR1 SGHTA, CDR2 FQGNSA.

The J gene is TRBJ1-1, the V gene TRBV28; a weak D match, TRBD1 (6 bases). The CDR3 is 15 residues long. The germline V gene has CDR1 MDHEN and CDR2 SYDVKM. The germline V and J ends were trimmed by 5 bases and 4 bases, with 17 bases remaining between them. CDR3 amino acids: CASSLRGGQGTEAFF. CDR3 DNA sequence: TGTGCCAGCAGTCTTCGTGGGGGGCAGGGCACTGAAGCTTTCTTT.

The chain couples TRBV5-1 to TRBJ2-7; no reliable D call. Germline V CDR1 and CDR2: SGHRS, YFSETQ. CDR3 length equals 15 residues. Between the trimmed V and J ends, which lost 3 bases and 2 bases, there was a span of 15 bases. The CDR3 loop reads CASSSFSPSPYEQYF. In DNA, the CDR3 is TGCGCCAGCAGCTCTTTTTCCCCGTCCCCCTACGAGCAGTACTTC.

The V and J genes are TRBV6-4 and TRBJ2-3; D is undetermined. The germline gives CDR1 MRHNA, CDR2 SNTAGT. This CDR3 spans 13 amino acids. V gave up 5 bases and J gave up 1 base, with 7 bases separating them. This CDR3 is CASSPVGTDTQYF. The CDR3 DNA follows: TGTGCCAGCAGTCCCGTGGGCACAGATACGCAGTATTTT.

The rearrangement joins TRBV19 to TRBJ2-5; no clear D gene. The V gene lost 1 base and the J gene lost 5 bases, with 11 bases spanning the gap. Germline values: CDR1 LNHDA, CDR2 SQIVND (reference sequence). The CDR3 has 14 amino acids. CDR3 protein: CASSIGSAGETQYF. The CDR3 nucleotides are TGTGCCAGTAGTATAGGCAGCGCAGGCGAGACCCAGTACTTC.

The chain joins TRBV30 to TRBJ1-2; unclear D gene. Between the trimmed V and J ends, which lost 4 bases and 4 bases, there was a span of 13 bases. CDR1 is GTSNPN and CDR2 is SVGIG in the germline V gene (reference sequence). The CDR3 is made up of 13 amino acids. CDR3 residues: CAWKSALRYGYTF. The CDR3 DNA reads TGTGCCTGGAAATCGGCCCTACGCTATGGCTACACCTTC.

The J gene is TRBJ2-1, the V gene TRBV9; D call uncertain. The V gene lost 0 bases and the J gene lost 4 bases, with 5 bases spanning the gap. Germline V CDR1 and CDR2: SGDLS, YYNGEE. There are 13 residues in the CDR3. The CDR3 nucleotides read TGTGCCAGCAGCGTAGTGGGTTACAATGAGCAGTTCTTC. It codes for CASSVVGYNEQFF.

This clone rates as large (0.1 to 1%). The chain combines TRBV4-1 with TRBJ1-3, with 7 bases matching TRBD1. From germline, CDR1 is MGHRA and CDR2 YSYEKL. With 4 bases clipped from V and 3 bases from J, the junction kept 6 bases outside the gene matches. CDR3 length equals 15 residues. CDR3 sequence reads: CASSPRQGGGNTIYF. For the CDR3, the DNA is TGCGCCAGCAGCCCAAGACAGGGAGGTGGAAACACCATATATTTT.

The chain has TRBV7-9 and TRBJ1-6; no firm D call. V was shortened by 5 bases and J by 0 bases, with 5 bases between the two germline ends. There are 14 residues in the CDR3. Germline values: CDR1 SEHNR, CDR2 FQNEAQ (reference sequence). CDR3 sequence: CASSPPSYNSPLHF. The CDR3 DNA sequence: TGTGCCAGCAGCCCCCCCTCCTATAATTCACCCCTCCACTTT.

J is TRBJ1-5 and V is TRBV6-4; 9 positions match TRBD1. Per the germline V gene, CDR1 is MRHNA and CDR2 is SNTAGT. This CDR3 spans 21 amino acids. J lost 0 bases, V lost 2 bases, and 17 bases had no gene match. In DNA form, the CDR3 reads TGTGCCAGCAGTGACCGCGACAGGGGGGCTTTTTTACGGGATAGCAATCAGCCCCAGCATTTT. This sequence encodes CASSDRDRGAFLRDSNQPQHF.

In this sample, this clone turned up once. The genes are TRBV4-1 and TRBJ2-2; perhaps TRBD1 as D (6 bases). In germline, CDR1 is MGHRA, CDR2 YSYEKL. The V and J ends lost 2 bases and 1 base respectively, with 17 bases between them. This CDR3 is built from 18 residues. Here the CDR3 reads CASSQSFRRGQNTGELFF. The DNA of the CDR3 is TGCGCCAGCAGCCAAAGTTTTAGAAGGGGACAGAACACCGGGGAGCTGTTTTTT.

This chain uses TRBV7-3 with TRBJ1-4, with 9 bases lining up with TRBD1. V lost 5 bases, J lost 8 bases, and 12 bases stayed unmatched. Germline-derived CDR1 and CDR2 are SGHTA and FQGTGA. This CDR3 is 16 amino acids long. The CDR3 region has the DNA TGTGCCAGCAGCCCAAAACGACAGGGGGAGGAGGAAAAACTGTTTTTT. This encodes CASSPKRQGEEEKLFF.

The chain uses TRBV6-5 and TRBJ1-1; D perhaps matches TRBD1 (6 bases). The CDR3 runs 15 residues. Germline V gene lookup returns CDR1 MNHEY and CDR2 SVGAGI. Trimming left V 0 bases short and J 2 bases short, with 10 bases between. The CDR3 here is CASSYSLQGNTEAFF. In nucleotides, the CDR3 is TGTGCCAGCAGTTACTCATTACAGGGAAACACTGAAGCTTTCTTT.

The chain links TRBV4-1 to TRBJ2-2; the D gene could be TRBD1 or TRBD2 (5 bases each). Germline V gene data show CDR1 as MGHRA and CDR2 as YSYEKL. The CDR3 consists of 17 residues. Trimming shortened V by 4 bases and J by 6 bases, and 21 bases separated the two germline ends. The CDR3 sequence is CASSRPGTTQFSGELFF. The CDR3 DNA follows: TGCGCCAGCAGCCGTCCCGGGACCACCCAGTTCTCCGGGGAGCTGTTTTTT.